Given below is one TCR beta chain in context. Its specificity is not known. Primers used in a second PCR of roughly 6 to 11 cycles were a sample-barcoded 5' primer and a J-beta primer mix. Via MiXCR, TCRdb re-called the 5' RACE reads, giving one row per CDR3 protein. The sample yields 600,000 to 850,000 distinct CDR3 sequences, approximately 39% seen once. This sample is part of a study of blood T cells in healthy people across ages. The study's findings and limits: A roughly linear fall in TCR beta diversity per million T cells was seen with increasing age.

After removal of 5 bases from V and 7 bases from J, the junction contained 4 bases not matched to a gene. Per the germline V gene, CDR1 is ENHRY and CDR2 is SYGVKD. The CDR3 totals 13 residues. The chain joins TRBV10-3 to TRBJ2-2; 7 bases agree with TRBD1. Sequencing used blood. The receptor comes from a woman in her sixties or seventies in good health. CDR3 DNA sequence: TGTGCCATCAGTCGGGACAGAAGCGGGGAGCTGTTTTTT. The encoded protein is CAISRDRSGELFF.